What follows are 24 T cell receptor beta chains derived from one specimen sequenced in a study of cytomegalovirus exposure and HLA in healthy donors. Using immunoSEQ multiplex PCR, the repertoire was profiled, and TCRdb retains in-frame clones only, with some absent. The sample contains 90,000 to 100,000 clones, around 85% of which appear only once. Sequencing was carried out using PBMCs. The receptors shown here come from a woman aged 25 to 39 in good health and CMV-seronegative.

The chain uses TRBV29-1 and TRBJ1-2; D possibly corresponds to TRBD1 (5 bases). V was shortened by 6 bases and J by 7 bases, with 12 bases between the two germline ends. CDR1 SQVTM and CDR2 ANQGSEA come from the germline V gene. This CDR3 comprises 11 residues. The DNA of the CDR3 is TGCAGCGTGGGGCAGGGTGCTGGCTACACCTTC. Protein: CSVGQGAGYTF.

V and J are TRBV4-1 and TRBJ1-1; TRBD1 matches 8 bases. Germline V lookup: CDR1 MGHRA, CDR2 YSYEKL. CDR3 length equals 18 residues. With 4 bases clipped from V and 4 bases from J, the junction kept 17 bases outside the gene matches. CDR3 DNA sequence: TGCGCCAGCAGCCCTGGAATACTAGATTTCAGGGGGCTCACTGAAGCTTTCTTT. As protein: CASSPGILDFRGLTEAFF.

The chain has TRBV28 and TRBJ2-7, with TRBD2 matching 9 bases. The J segment lost 7 bases and the V segment lost 9 bases, leaving 10 bases of the junction unmatched. The CDR3 length is 13 residues. The germline V gene has CDR1 MDHEN and CDR2 SYDVKM. The CDR3 loop reads CASLTSGPWEQYF. As DNA, the CDR3 is TGTGCCAGTCTTACTAGCGGGCCTTGGGAGCAGTACTTC.

V usage is TRBV5-6 and J usage is TRBJ1-3; no clear D. The CDR3 spans 14 residues. With 1 base removed from V and 0 bases from J, the gap between germline ends came to 5 bases. From germline, CDR1 is SGHDT and CDR2 YYEEEE. CDR3 protein: CASSLKYSGNTIYF. In DNA, the CDR3 is TGTGCCAGCAGCTTGAAATACTCTGGAAACACCATATATTTT.

The chain recombines TRBV25-1 with TRBJ2-3; D is unresolved. Germline CDR1 MGHDK, CDR2 SYGVNS. The CDR3 loop spans 12 amino acids. Trimming pared 8 bases from V and 4 bases from J, leaving 10 bases between. The CDR3: CASGSVADTQYF. DNA of the CDR3: TGTGCCAGCGGTTCAGTCGCAGATACGCAGTATTTT.

The gene calls are TRBV29-1 and TRBJ2-1; TRBD1 matches at 7 bases. V was clipped by 7 bases and J by 7 bases; unmatched bases: 10. CDR1 is SQVTM and CDR2 is ANQGSEA in the germline V gene. This CDR3 has 13 residues. The DNA for the CDR3 is TGCAGCGCTGACAGGGTCTTGTGGAATGAGCAGTTCTTC. Translation: CSADRVLWNEQFF.

The chain links TRBV5-1 to TRBJ2-5, with 11 bases that match TRBD2. The J segment lost 2 bases and the V segment lost 3 bases, leaving 6 bases of the junction unmatched. CDR1 is SGHRS and CDR2 is YFSETQ in the germline V gene. CDR3 length: 16 residues. CDR3 nucleotide sequence: TGCGCCAGCAGCTCGGGACTAGCGGTGCCGCAAGAGACCCAGTACTTC. Its translation is CASSSGLAVPQETQYF.

The chain employs TRBV9 and TRBJ2-7; TRBD1 aligns across 7 bases. V lost 0 bases, J lost 6 bases, and 9 bases stayed unmatched. Germline lookup yields CDR1 SGDLS and CDR2 YYNGEE. The CDR3 extends over 15 amino acids. CDR3 protein: CASSVGGQLSSEQYF. The CDR3 coding sequence is TGTGCCAGCAGCGTAGGGGGACAGCTATCGTCCGAGCAGTACTTC. The whole variable domain, remainder taken from reference TRBV9 and TRBJ2-7, is DSGVTQTPKHLITATGQRVTLRCSPRSGDLSVYWYQQSLDQGLQFLIQYYNGEERAKGNILERFSAQQFPDLHSELNLSSLELGDSALYFCASSVGGQLSSEQYFGPGTRLTVT.

This chain links TRBV11-3 with TRBJ2-7; maybe TRBD1 (5 bases). V lost 0 bases and J lost 2, with 11 bases in between. Germline CDR1 is SGHNT and CDR2 is YENEEA. The CDR3 extends over 15 amino acids. The CDR3: CASSLDSSDTYEQYF. The CDR3 DNA is TGTGCCAGCAGCTTAGATTCCTCGGACACCTACGAGCAGTACTTC.

The V and J genes are TRBV27 and TRBJ1-5; D possibly corresponds to TRBD1 (5 bases). The germline V gene has CDR1 MNHEY and CDR2 SMNVEV (reference sequence). This CDR3 region has 13 residues. V lost 6 bases to trimming and J lost 8 bases, with 14 bases between them. CDR3 DNA sequence: TGTGCCAGCAGGTTACAGGCCTTTGAGCCCCAGCATTTT. Protein sequence: CASRLQAFEPQHF.

V is TRBV6-5 and J is TRBJ1-1; D perhaps matches TRBD1 (5 bases). Per the germline V gene, CDR1 is MNHEY and CDR2 is SVGAGI. The V gene lost 0 bases and the J gene lost 7 bases, with 12 bases spanning the gap. The CDR3 runs to 14 residues. The CDR3 DNA sequence: TGTGCCAGCAGTTACTCAGCAGGGTGGAGTGAAGCTTTCTTT. It specifies CASSYSAGWSEAFF.

The chain uses TRBV6-6 and TRBJ2-7; possibly TRBD2 for D (5 bases). V was pared by 2 bases and J by 5 bases, with 16 bases between. The CDR3 totals 15 residues. Germline V CDR1 and CDR2: MNHNY, SVGAGI (reference sequence). The CDR3: CASSYPSRGRNEQYF. CDR3 sequence (DNA): TGTGCCAGCAGTTACCCCAGCCGGGGTAGGAACGAGCAGTACTTC.

The chain carries TRBV14 and TRBJ1-6; perhaps TRBD1 as D (6 bases). The CDR3 covers 16 residues. CDR1 is SGHDN and CDR2 is FVKESK in the germline V gene. The V gene lost 4 bases and the J gene lost 9 bases, with 19 bases spanning the gap. The CDR3: CASSPHIRGSASPLHF. CDR3 coding DNA: TGTGCCAGCAGCCCGCACATCAGGGGTTCGGCTTCACCCCTCCACTTT.

The chain employs TRBV27 and TRBJ2-2; TRBD1 might be the D (6 bases). This CDR3 is built from 11 residues. V lost 7 bases to trimming and J lost 13 bases, with 13 bases between them. CDR1 is MNHEY and CDR2 is SMNVEV in the germline V gene (reference sequence). CDR3 DNA sequence: TGTGCCAGCACCGCAGGGGTTGTGCTGTTTTTT. This sequence encodes CASTAGVVLFF.

The rearrangement joins TRBV2 to TRBJ2-3; TRBD1 is a possible D gene (8 bases). CDR1 SNHLY and CDR2 FYNNEI come from the germline V gene. V shed 4 bases and J shed 3 bases, with 14 bases lying between them. The CDR3 is 15 amino acids. Written as DNA, the CDR3 is TGTGCCAGCAGTGGCAGGGGGCGGGAGACAGATACGCAGTATTTT. Residues: CASSGRGRETDTQYF.

This clone was observed a single time. The chain carries TRBV7-2 and TRBJ2-7, with D tentatively TRBD1 (5 bases). The V gene lost 3 bases and the J gene lost 4 bases, with 19 bases spanning the gap. Per the germline V gene, CDR1 is SGHTA and CDR2 is FQGNSA. The CDR3 contains 16 residues. CDR3 protein: CASSLKGVVPIYEQYF. In DNA, the CDR3 is TGTGCCAGCAGCTTGAAAGGGGTGGTGCCGATATACGAGCAGTACTTC.

This clone was observed a handful of times. The V gene is TRBV5-1, the J gene TRBJ2-5, with a weak D call TRBD2 (6 bases). CDR1 and CDR2 from the germline V gene are SGHRS and YFSETQ. V was pared by 4 bases and J by 0 bases, with 22 bases between. This CDR3 region has 18 residues. CDR3 nucleotides: TGCGCCAGCAGCCCATATGGTATCGGGACTGCCGACCAAGAGACCCAGTACTTC. Protein product: CASSPYGIGTADQETQYF.

The J gene is TRBJ2-4, the V gene TRBV19; tentative D call: TRBD1 (5 bases). Germline-derived CDR1 and CDR2 are LNHDA and SQIVND (reference sequence). Trimming pared 6 bases from V and 9 bases from J, leaving 12 bases between. This CDR3 has 12 residues. The CDR3 here is CASSFKQGIQYF. Written as DNA, the CDR3 is TGTGCCAGTAGCTTCAAGCAGGGCATTCAGTACTTC.

The gene calls are TRBV6-1 and TRBJ2-1, with 9 nucleotides matching TRBD1. CDR1 MNHNS and CDR2 SASEGT come from the germline V gene. This CDR3 spans 15 amino acids. After removal of 5 bases from V and 5 bases from J, the junction contained 7 bases not matched to a gene. CDR3 sequence (DNA): TGTGCCAGCAGTACCCCCGGGACAGGGCACAATGAGCAGTTCTTC. Protein product: CASSTPGTGHNEQFF.

The gene calls are TRBV6-5 and TRBJ1-5; D ambiguous. The length of the CDR3 is 16 residues. Germline loops: CDR1 MNHEY, CDR2 SVGAGI. Trimming left V 1 base short and J 3 bases short, with 13 bases between. CDR3 DNA: TGTGCCAGCAGTTACTGGCATCAGGTGAACAATCAGCCCCAGCATTTT. This encodes CASSYWHQVNNQPQHF.

This chain links TRBV19 with TRBJ1-5; TRBD1 aligns across 10 bases. Per germline, CDR1 LNHDA and CDR2 SQIVND (reference sequence). The CDR3 covers 14 residues. The junction had 1 base not matched to a gene; V was cut back by 4 bases and J by 4 bases. The CDR3 DNA sequence: TGTGCCAGTAGTAGGACAGGGGGGAATCAGCCCCAGCATTTT. Translating gives CASSRTGGNQPQHF.

This clone was counted a single time. V and J are TRBV5-6 and TRBJ2-1, with D perhaps matching TRBD1 (6 bases). The CDR3 runs to 16 residues. The V and J ends lost 1 base and 0 bases respectively, with 11 bases between them. Germline-derived CDR1 and CDR2 are SGHDT and YYEEEE. The CDR3, as DNA: TGTGCCAGCAGCTTGTTCCAGGGGATCTCCTACAATGAGCAGTTCTTC. Residues: CASSLFQGISYNEQFF. Supplemented by reference TRBV5-6 and TRBJ2-1, the full variable domain reads DAGVTQSPTHLIKTRGQQVTLRCSPKSGHDTVSWYQQALGQGPQFIFQYYEEEERQRGNFPDRFSGHQFPNYSSELNVNALLLGDSALYLCASSLFQGISYNEQFFGPGTRLTVL.

The genes are TRBV6-5 and TRBJ1-1; 12 bases agree with TRBD1. Germline CDR1 MNHEY, CDR2 SVGAGI. With V trimmed by 4 bases and J by 3 bases, 3 bases remained unmatched. There are 15 residues in the CDR3. CDR3: CASSFGTGGDTEAFF. CDR3 DNA: TGTGCCAGCAGTTTCGGGACAGGGGGCGACACTGAAGCTTTCTTT.

This chain joins TRBV29-1 and TRBJ1-1; 10 positions match TRBD1. There are 13 residues in the CDR3. Germline V gene sequence: CDR1 SQVTM, CDR2 ANQGSEA. J was trimmed by 4 bases and V by 7 bases; bases with no gene match: 6. CDR3 loop: CSASGQGGTEAFF. The CDR3 nucleotides are TGCAGCGCCTCAGGACAGGGGGGCACTGAAGCTTTCTTT.